These 15 T cell receptor beta chains were all obtained from the same sample, sequenced in a study of cytomegalovirus exposure and HLA in healthy donors. PCR was performed using 60 Vbeta and 13 Jbeta primers. The table came from immunoSEQ multiplex PCR; TCRdb's copy has only in-frame clones and leaves some out. This sample yields some 180,000 clones, of which just under 80% are seen a single time; about 2.6% belongs to the top ten. Sequenced input: PBMCs. These receptors were obtained from a female donor in good health and CMV-seronegative.

The chain combines TRBV5-1 with TRBJ2-7; 8 bases match TRBD1. The germline V gene encodes CDR1 SGHRS and CDR2 YFSETQ. Unmatched junction bases numbered 15, after V lost 4 bases and J lost 6 bases. CDR3 length equals 16 residues. The CDR3 reads CASSPLTGTGLAEQYF. CDR3 in DNA: TGCGCCAGCAGCCCTCTTACCGGGACAGGTCTCGCCGAGCAGTACTTC. Variable domain in full (rest from reference TRBV5-1 and TRBJ2-7): KAGVTQTPRYLIKTRGQQVTLSCSPISGHRSVSWYQQTPGQGLQFLFEYFSETQRNKGNFPGRFSGRQFSNSRSEMNVSTLELGDSALYLCASSPLTGTGLAEQYFGPGTRLTVT.

This rearrangement joins TRBV4-1 to TRBJ1-1, with no clear D. V was shortened by 1 base and J by 9 bases, with 21 bases between the two germline ends. This CDR3 comprises 16 residues. Germline loops: CDR1 MGHRA, CDR2 YSYEKL. Here the CDR3 reads CASSQGHWTKSGQAFF. The CDR3 DNA sequence: TGCGCCAGCAGCCAAGGTCATTGGACCAAAAGCGGTCAAGCTTTCTTT.

V and J are TRBV4-3 and TRBJ2-5, with D uncertain. Trimming removed 4 bases at V and 6 bases at J, with 12 bases between. This CDR3 region has 13 residues. Germline V gene sequence: CDR1 LGHNA, CDR2 YSLEER. CDR3 region: CASSPEVWQTQYF. In nucleotides, the CDR3 is TGCGCCAGCAGCCCAGAAGTCTGGCAGACCCAGTACTTC.

The J gene is TRBJ2-5, the V gene TRBV25-1, with 7 bases matching TRBD1. J gave up 3 bases and V 5 bases, and 6 bases lay outside the gene matches. The CDR3 has 14 residues. CDR1 and CDR2 (germline): MGHDK, SYGVNS. The CDR3 loop reads CASSYPGTEETQYF. The CDR3 DNA reads TGTGCCAGCAGTTATCCCGGGACAGAAGAGACCCAGTACTTC.

The chain joins TRBV6-6 to TRBJ2-7; D is perhaps TRBD2 (5 bases). V dropped 5 bases and J dropped 7 bases, with 18 bases sitting between them. The CDR3 covers 14 residues. Per the germline V gene, CDR1 is MNHNY and CDR2 is SVGAGI (reference sequence). The CDR3 DNA reads TGTGCCAGCAGTGTCGAATTTAGAACGGGGGAGCAGTACTTC. This codes for CASSVEFRTGEQYF.

V gene TRBV5-1 combines with J gene TRBJ2-3; 10 bases are shared with TRBD2. Germline values: CDR1 SGHRS, CDR2 YFSETQ. The J segment lost 0 bases and the V segment lost 4 bases, leaving 8 bases of the junction unmatched. The CDR3 has 17 residues. As DNA, the CDR3 is TGCGCCAGCAGCCGCGGACTAGCGGTTCTTAGCACAGATACGCAGTATTTT. It translates to CASSRGLAVLSTDTQYF.

This clone was observed a few times. The chain uses TRBV6-6 and TRBJ2-7, with 7 bases fitting TRBD2. The length of the CDR3 is 14 residues. Germline CDR1 is MNHNY and CDR2 is SVGAGI (reference sequence). With 3 bases clipped from V and 6 bases from J, the junction kept 8 bases outside the gene matches. This CDR3 reads CASSYLRREGEQYF. The CDR3 bases are TGTGCCAGCAGTTATCTACGAAGGGAGGGCGAGCAGTACTTC.

On this clone: The same CDR3 can be traced to other DNA sequences in this sample. J is TRBJ1-1 and V is TRBV5-1; 7 bases agree with TRBD1. From germline, CDR1 is SGHRS and CDR2 YFSETQ. The CDR3 has 14 residues. V was clipped by 5 bases and J by 0 bases; unmatched bases: 4. The CDR3 protein is CASRGDRLNTEAFF. The CDR3 bases are TGCGCCAGCAGGGGGGACAGACTGAACACTGAAGCTTTCTTT. The entire variable domain, with the rest obtained from reference TRBV5-1 and TRBJ1-1, is as follows: KAGVTQTPRYLIKTRGQQVTLSCSPISGHRSVSWYQQTPGQGLQFLFEYFSETQRNKGNFPGRFSGRQFSNSRSEMNVSTLELGDSALYLCASRGDRLNTEAFFGQGTRLTVV.

The count of this clone is one. V gene TRBV10-3 combines with J gene TRBJ2-6; no clear D. The CDR3 consists of 17 residues. V shed 3 bases and J shed 1 base, with 13 bases lying between them. Germline CDR1 ENHRY, CDR2 SYGVKD. CDR3 protein: CAISDPLSKSGANVLTF. The DNA of the CDR3 is TGTGCCATCAGTGACCCCCTAAGTAAGTCTGGGGCCAACGTCCTGACTTTC.

This clone was observed a single time. One junction end does not reproduce the germline sequence, and a read error may be involved. The V gene is TRBV7-9, the J gene TRBJ1-2; 11 bases line up with TRBD1. CDR1 and CDR2 from the germline V gene are SEHNR and FQNEAQ (reference sequence). The length of the CDR3 is 15 residues. Here the CDR3 reads CSSSLGQGGFYGYTF. The CDR3 nucleotides are TGTTCCAGCAGCTTGGGACAGGGGGGTTTCTATGGCTACACCTTC.

V is TRBV7-9 and J is TRBJ1-2, with 8 bases identical to TRBD1. Trimming removed 1 base from V and 3 bases from J; junction bases left unmatched: 4. The CDR3 totals 15 residues. Germline V CDR1 and CDR2: SEHNR, FQNEAQ (reference sequence). CDR3 in amino acids: CASSLGQGSDYGYTF. The CDR3 nucleotides are TGTGCCAGCAGCTTAGGACAGGGGAGTGACTATGGCTACACCTTC.

The table lists this clone with a count of one. The CDR3 is CASSLATGVGATDTQYF. CDR3 in DNA: TGTGCCAGCAGCTTAGCGACAGGGGTTGGGGCCACAGATACGCAGTATTTT. This chain uses TRBV13 with TRBJ2-3; 8 bases align to TRBD1. This CDR3 contains 17 residues. Looked up from germline, CDR1 is PRHDT and CDR2 is FYEKMQ (reference sequence). The V segment lost 1 base and the J segment 2 bases; nucleotides outside the gene matches: 8.

This clone has just one count. The J gene is TRBJ2-7, the V gene TRBV9; 7 nucleotides match TRBD1. In germline, CDR1 is SGDLS, CDR2 YYNGEE. This CDR3 comprises 14 residues. V dropped 4 bases and J dropped 0; count of bases not matched to a gene: 4. CDR3 coding DNA: TGTGCCAGCAGCTGGGACAGTGCCTCCTACGAGCAGTACTTC. As protein: CASSWDSASYEQYF.

This chain joins TRBV11-2 and TRBJ1-4; D possibly corresponds to TRBD1 (5 bases). V was trimmed by 6 bases and J by 11 bases, leaving 16 bases between them. The CDR3 sequence is 13 residues long. Germline V gene data show CDR1 as SGHAT and CDR2 as FQNNGV. CDR3 DNA sequence: TGTGCCAGCAGTATCCATGATCGGGGGAAACTGTTTTTT. Protein: CASSIHDRGKLFF.

The gene calls are TRBV5-1 and TRBJ2-7, with D unresolved. The CDR3 runs to 13 residues. Germline V gives CDR1 SGHRS, CDR2 YFSETQ. V lost 2 bases, J lost 2 bases, and 8 bases lay in between. The CDR3, as DNA: TGCGCCAGCAGCTTCGGTCTGACCTACGAGCAGTACTTC. It translates to CASSFGLTYEQYF. Supplemented by reference TRBV5-1 and TRBJ2-7, the full variable domain reads KAGVTQTPRYLIKTRGQQVTLSCSPISGHRSVSWYQQTPGQGLQFLFEYFSETQRNKGNFPGRFSGRQFSNSRSEMNVSTLELGDSALYLCASSFGLTYEQYFGPGTRLTVT.